These T cell receptor beta chains were read from a single sample in a study of CD4 and CD8 cells across lung adenocarcinoma regions. MiXCR was run by TCRdb on the PCR reads, yielding one entry per CDR3 protein. Among roughly 10,000 distinct CDR3 sequences, 53% were seen once, and the ten largest hold around 21%. The sequenced material came from CD4+ T cells from the center of a lung tumor. Receptors originate from a male donor with lung adenocarcinoma. The CD4 and CD8 labels of this study may be unreliable. The CDR3 runs from the conserved cysteine through the conserved F or W. The order of the fields is D gene, V gene, J gene, clone size, CDR3 DNA, CDR3 protein. A D gene is named only where the DNA matches it firmly. Rows may omit the clone size; those that give it use once, few, many or a size class.

d_gene: -; v_gene: TRBV10-3; j_gene: TRBJ2-4; abundance: -; CDR3nt: TGTGCCACGGGGCGTGGCCCGACAGACACTCAGTACTTC; CDR3aa: CATGRGPTDTQYF
d_gene: -; v_gene: TRBV6-1; j_gene: TRBJ2-7; abundance: many; CDR3nt: TGTGCCAGCAGCCAGGACGTCTGGTCCTACGAGCAGTACTTC; CDR3aa: CASSQDVWSYEQYF
d_gene: TRBD2; v_gene: TRBV6-1; j_gene: TRBJ2-4; abundance: -; CDR3nt: TGTGCCAGCACCTCCGCGGGACTAGCGGGGCTGACAGGCAAAAACACGCAGTACTTC; CDR3aa: CASTSAGLAGLTGKNTQYF
d_gene: TRBD2; v_gene: TRBV27; j_gene: TRBJ2-1; abundance: -; CDR3nt: TGTGCCAGCAGTTTTGGTAGTGGACTAGCGGGCCACAATGAGCAGTTCTTC; CDR3aa: CASSFGSGLAGHNEQFF
d_gene: -; v_gene: TRBV6-5; j_gene: TRBJ1-2; abundance: -; CDR3nt: TGTGCCAGCAGTAACTCAGGAGCCAGACTAAACTATGGCTACACCTTC; CDR3aa: CASSNSGARLNYGYTF
d_gene: TRBD2; v_gene: TRBV6-1; j_gene: TRBJ2-7; abundance: -; CDR3nt: TGTGCCAGCAGTGTAGGACTAGCGGGGGCTGTCTATTCCTACGAGCAGTACTTC; CDR3aa: CASSVGLAGAVYSYEQYF
d_gene: TRBD2; v_gene: TRBV6-2/TRBV6-3; j_gene: TRBJ2-3; abundance: -; CDR3nt: TGTGCCGGCAGTCAGGGGACTAGCGGGGGGGCAGATACGCAGTATTTT; CDR3aa: CAGSQGTSGGADTQYF
d_gene: -; v_gene: TRBV4-3; j_gene: TRBJ1-2; abundance: -; CDR3nt: TGCGCCAGCAGCCCCTCCATGGGGGATCCTAACTATGGCTACACCTTC; CDR3aa: CASSPSMGDPNYGYTF
d_gene: TRBD2; v_gene: TRBV6-4; j_gene: TRBJ2-3; abundance: many; CDR3nt: TGTGCCAGCAGTGAGGTTAGCGGGGGCGCAGATACGCAGTATTTT; CDR3aa: CASSEVSGGADTQYF
d_gene: -; v_gene: TRBV6-1; j_gene: TRBJ2-3; abundance: -; CDR3nt: TGTGCGGGCAGTGGGGGGGGCGACCCAGATACGCAGTATTTC; CDR3aa: CAGSGGGDPDTQYF
d_gene: -; v_gene: TRBV7-6; j_gene: TRBJ2-3; abundance: -; CDR3nt: TGTGCCAGCAGCTCCCCCCGGGGGACGATTAACACCGGGGCGCAGTATTTT; CDR3aa: CASSSPRGTINTGAQYF
d_gene: TRBD2; v_gene: TRBV7-3; j_gene: TRBJ2-1; abundance: large; CDR3nt: TGTGCCAGCAGCCCCTCTACTAGCGGGAAAAACAATGAGCAGTTCTTC; CDR3aa: CASSPSTSGKNNEQFF
d_gene: -; v_gene: TRBV7-2; j_gene: TRBJ2-1; abundance: -; CDR3nt: TGTGCCAGCAGCGGCTTCGGCAATGAGCAGTTCTTC; CDR3aa: CASSGFGNEQFF
d_gene: -; v_gene: TRBV6-1; j_gene: TRBJ2-3; abundance: large; CDR3nt: TGTGCCACCGAGCGTGACCCGACAGATACGCAGTATTTT; CDR3aa: CATERDPTDTQYF
d_gene: TRBD1; v_gene: TRBV28; j_gene: TRBJ2-1; abundance: many; CDR3nt: TGTGCCAGCACCTTACCGGGACAGGGGGCCGATGAGCAGTTCTTC; CDR3aa: CASTLPGQGADEQFF
d_gene: TRBD2; v_gene: TRBV6-1; j_gene: TRBJ2-4; abundance: -; CDR3nt: TGTGCCAGCAGTGCGGGACTAGCGGGAGGTGTCATTCAGTACTTC; CDR3aa: CASSAGLAGGVIQYF
d_gene: -; v_gene: TRBV11-2; j_gene: TRBJ2-3; abundance: -; CDR3nt: TGTGCCAGCAGCCCCCTGAGTGGCCTTGGTAGGCAGTATTTT; CDR3aa: CASSPLSGLGRQYF
d_gene: TRBD1; v_gene: TRBV6-1; j_gene: TRBJ2-5; abundance: few; CDR3nt: TGTGCCAGCAGACAGGGGGTGGTCGAGACCCAGTACTTC; CDR3aa: CASRQGVVETQYF
d_gene: -; v_gene: TRBV10-3; j_gene: TRBJ2-4; abundance: -; CDR3nt: TGTGCCATCAGTGGGACTCCCGAGAACACTCAGTACTTC; CDR3aa: CAISGTPENTQYF
d_gene: -; v_gene: TRBV10-2; j_gene: TRBJ1-1; abundance: -; CDR3nt: TGCGCCAGCAGTTATGACGGAATGAACACTGAAGCTTTCTTT; CDR3aa: CASSYDGMNTEAFF
d_gene: -; v_gene: TRBV10-3; j_gene: TRBJ2-3; abundance: -; CDR3nt: TGTGCGACTCGCATGGGGGGTTTCGCCACAGATACGCAGTATTTT; CDR3aa: CATRMGGFATDTQYF
d_gene: TRBD2; v_gene: TRBV6-1; j_gene: TRBJ2-1; abundance: -; CDR3nt: TGTGCCAGCAGTACCTCCGGGACTAGCGGCCCTAGCGAGCAGTTCTTC; CDR3aa: CASSTSGTSGPSEQFF
d_gene: -; v_gene: TRBV12-3/TRBV12-4; j_gene: TRBJ2-1; abundance: -; CDR3nt: TGTGCCAGCAGTTTAGGCAGTCAAGAAGCTAATGAGCAGTTCTTC; CDR3aa: CASSLGSQEANEQFF
d_gene: TRBD1; v_gene: TRBV7-6; j_gene: TRBJ1-1; abundance: -; CDR3nt: TGTGCCAGCAGCAAAACAGGGGCGAGGATGAACACTGAAGCTTTCTTT; CDR3aa: CASSKTGARMNTEAFF
d_gene: TRBD2; v_gene: TRBV6-1; j_gene: TRBJ2-1; abundance: -; CDR3nt: TGTGCCAGCAGTACGCTACGAAGCGGGACCGGCTCCTACAATGAGCAGTTCTTC; CDR3aa: CASSTLRSGTGSYNEQFF
d_gene: -; v_gene: TRBV27; j_gene: TRBJ1-6; abundance: -; CDR3nt: TGTGCCAGCAGTCTCTCCGGGACGGCCTATAATTCACCCCTCCACTTT; CDR3aa: CASSLSGTAYNSPLHF
d_gene: TRBD2; v_gene: TRBV6-1; j_gene: TRBJ2-1; abundance: large; CDR3nt: TGTGCCAGCAGTGTTTCCAGGGGTCTCCCGGGACTAGCGTTTGAGCAGTTCTTC; CDR3aa: CASSVSRGLPGLAFEQFF
d_gene: -; v_gene: TRBV7-2; j_gene: TRBJ2-1; abundance: -; CDR3nt: TGTGCCAGCAGCAGTAGATCTTTCGGGGAACCCTATGAGCAGTTCTTC; CDR3aa: CASSSRSFGEPYEQFF
d_gene: TRBD2; v_gene: TRBV27; j_gene: TRBJ2-5; abundance: -; CDR3nt: TGTGGCAGCGGGGACCAGAACCAAGAGACGCAGTACTTT; CDR3aa: CGSGDQNQETQYF
d_gene: -; v_gene: TRBV6-2/TRBV6-3; j_gene: TRBJ2-1; abundance: medium-sized; CDR3nt: TGTGCCAGCAGTTCGGGGTTTCGCTACAATGAGCAGTTCTTC; CDR3aa: CASSSGFRYNEQFF
d_gene: -; v_gene: TRBV7-8; j_gene: TRBJ2-5; abundance: -; CDR3nt: TGTGCCAGCGCGGGGCACGGGGGCCGTGACCAAGAGACCCAGTACTTC; CDR3aa: CASAGHGGRDQETQYF
d_gene: -; v_gene: TRBV10-3; j_gene: TRBJ2-7; abundance: -; CDR3nt: TGTGCCGGGGGGTTGGGGGGTAGCGAGCGAGAGACGCAGTACTTC; CDR3aa: CAGGLGGSERETQYF
d_gene: TRBD1; v_gene: TRBV10-2; j_gene: TRBJ2-1; abundance: -; CDR3nt: TGCGCCAGCAGTCCCGGGACAGGGGGCAAAAATGAGCAGTTCTTC; CDR3aa: CASSPGTGGKNEQFF
d_gene: TRBD2; v_gene: TRBV7-2; j_gene: TRBJ2-3; abundance: -; CDR3nt: TGTGCCAGCAGCGACGCGGGGGTCGGAGTCACAAATACGCAGTATTTC; CDR3aa: CASSDAGVGVTNTQYF
d_gene: -; v_gene: TRBV6-1; j_gene: TRBJ2-7; abundance: -; CDR3nt: TGTGCCAGCACCCCGGTCAGGGGCGCCTCCGATGCGCAGTACTTC; CDR3aa: CASTPVRGASDAQYF
d_gene: -; v_gene: TRBV7-2; j_gene: TRBJ2-3; abundance: medium-sized; CDR3nt: TGTGCCAGCAGCTTAACAGCGGACACAGATACGCAGTATTTT; CDR3aa: CASSLTADTDTQYF